This T cell receptor (beta chain) was captured in a study of CD8 T cells in ankylosing spondylitis. Study-level points and caveats: The study looked at matched synovial fluid samples from ankylosing spondylitis patients. Disease-linked clones were reported to be significantly enriched there. For ankylosing spondylitis blood, a TCR beta motif of about eight highly homologous variants appeared characteristic.

5'-RACE, quantitative and with molecular barcodes, yielded the TCR beta libraries. One entry per CDR3 protein, called by TCRdb with MiXCR from the 5' RACE reads. The repertoire holds roughly 700,000 distinct CDR3 sequences, with over 15% as singletons. Worth noting for this clonotype: What it binds is unknown.

The germline V and J ends were trimmed by 1 base and 4 bases, with 8 bases remaining between them. The V gene's germline CDR1 is SGHRS and CDR2 YFSETQ. This CDR3 is 13 amino acids long. The chain is built from TRBV5-1 and TRBJ1-2; the D is unclear. The sample consisted of blood, either unsorted or a sorted T cell fraction (not recorded which). The sequence was collected from a male donor with ankylosing spondylitis. The CDR3 sequence: CASSLYGSYGYTF. In nucleotides, the CDR3 is TGCGCCAGCAGCTTGTACGGATCCTATGGCTACACCTTC. Drawing the rest from reference TRBV5-1 and TRBJ1-2, the complete variable domain is KAGVTQTPRYLIKTRGQQVTLSCSPISGHRSVSWYQQTPGQGLQFLFEYFSETQRNKGNFPGRFSGRQFSNSRSEMNVSTLELGDSALYLCASSLYGSYGYTFGSGTRLTVV.